The following is a T cell receptor (beta chain) sequence with its context. TCRdb reanalysed the 5' RACE reads using MiXCR and keeps one entry per CDR3 protein. The data show some 300,000 distinct CDR3 sequences, roughly a tenth seen once. This entry belongs to a study of T cells after yellow fever vaccination. Overall study context: When fractions had low cell numbers, they were prepared with SMART-Seq v4 Ultra Low Input.

The CDR3 loop spans 15 amino acids. After removal of 6 bases from V and 5 bases from J, the junction contained 5 bases not matched to a gene. This rearrangement joins TRBV12-3 or TRBV12-4 to TRBJ2-3; 13 bases align to TRBD2. Source: CD4+ T cells sorted from PBMCs, taken 45 days after the yellow fever booster vaccination. The sequence came from a man aged 18 to 35 who received the YFV17D yellow fever vaccine. The CDR3 region is CASRKTSGGQDTQYF. DNA for the CDR3: TGTGCCAGCAGAAAGACTAGCGGGGGGCAAGATACGCAGTATTTT.